Shown below are 5 T cell receptor beta chains from a single sample sequenced in a study of type 1 and type 2 diabetes patients. PCR was run on genomic DNA. Multiplex PCR with 30 forward and 13 reverse primers amplified the TCR beta CDR3. TCRdb re-analysed the multiplex PCR reads in MiXCR, keeping a single row per CDR3 protein. The top ten clones hold roughly 15% of a sample with 250,000 to 300,000 distinct CDR3 sequences, 40% to 50% of them seen once. The specimen was peripheral blood mononuclear cells (PBMCs). The receptors originated from a man aged 18 to 29 with type 2 diabetes.

This clonotype occurred once. V is TRBV19 and J is TRBJ2-2; a possible D gene is TRBD2 (6 bases). Trimming cost V 0 bases and J 5 bases, with 10 bases left between them. Per the germline V gene, CDR1 is LNHDA and CDR2 is SQIVND (reference sequence). CDR3 length: 15 amino acids. CDR3 nucleotides: TGTGCCAGTAGTATAGAGGGACTTTATACCGGGGAGCTGTTTTTT. Translated: CASSIEGLYTGELFF.

The table lists this clonotype with a few counts. The chain has TRBV28 and TRBJ2-7; no definite D call. The CDR3 has 13 residues. The V gene lost 5 bases and the J gene lost 4 bases, with 12 bases spanning the gap. The V gene's germline CDR1 is MDHEN and CDR2 SYDVKM. DNA for the CDR3: TGTGCCAGCAGTCTAGGGCGAGAGTACGAGCAGTACTTC. Its protein product is CASSLGREYEQYF.

The chain links TRBV6-6 to TRBJ2-7; weak D call: TRBD2 (6 bases). Germline lookup yields CDR1 MNHNY and CDR2 SVGAGI (reference sequence). This CDR3 spans 13 amino acids. Trimming cost V 7 bases and J 2 bases, with 12 bases left between them. In DNA form, the CDR3 reads TGTGCCAGCACCGCCCGGGGGACCTACGAGCAGTACTTC. Translating it yields CASTARGTYEQYF.

This clonotype was seen only a few times. One junction end does not reproduce the germline sequence, and a read error may be involved. This sequence joins TRBV20-1 and TRBJ2-1; TRBD2 matches 11 bases. The CDR3 is 14 residues long. Germline lookup yields CDR1 DFQATT and CDR2 SNEGSKA (reference sequence). The DNA for the CDR3 is TGCAGTGCGAGAGGGACTAGCGGCTACAATGAGCAGTTCTTC. Translation gives CSARGTSGYNEQFF.

This clonotype was picked up a small number of times. The rearrangement joins TRBV27 to TRBJ2-7; 7 bases are a match to TRBD1. The CDR3 spans 12 residues. Per germline, CDR1 MNHEY and CDR2 SMNVEV (reference sequence). The V segment lost 6 bases and the J segment 4 bases; nucleotides outside the gene matches: 3. This chain's CDR3 is CASRTGAYEQYF. The CDR3 DNA reads TGTGCCAGCAGAACAGGGGCTTACGAGCAGTACTTC.